The 3 T cell receptor beta chains given below trace back to one sample, sequenced in a study of blood T cell repertoires in COVID-19. Sequenced by immunoSEQ multiplex PCR; TCRdb stores in-frame clones only, minus some. The sample holds about 140,000 clones; more than 65% are singletons and the top ten take over 10%. The sample consisted of peripheral blood. The receptors derive from a man older than 75 with acute or convalescent COVID-19.

This chain links TRBV30 with TRBJ1-3, with D perhaps matching TRBD1 (6 bases). The V gene's germline CDR1 is GTSNPN and CDR2 SVGIG (reference sequence). CDR3 size: 13 residues. V was clipped by 1 base and J by 3 bases, with 7 bases between them. The CDR3 region is CAWSGGHGNTIYF. CDR3 bases: TGTGCCTGGAGTGGGGGACATGGAAACACCATATATTTT.

The chain joins TRBV7-6 to TRBJ1-1, with D perhaps matching TRBD1 (6 bases). There are 15 residues in the CDR3. V lost 4 bases to trimming and J lost 1 base, with 13 bases between them. Looked up from germline, CDR1 is SGHVS and CDR2 is FNYEAQ. CDR3 sequence (DNA): TGTGCCAGCAGCTGGGAAAAGACAGGGAACACTGAAGCTTTCTTT. Its translation: CASSWEKTGNTEAFF.

The V gene is TRBV28, the J gene TRBJ1-3, with D perhaps matching TRBD1 (6 bases). CDR1 is MDHEN and CDR2 is SYDVKM in the germline V gene. This CDR3 is 16 amino acids long. The germline V and J ends were trimmed by 5 bases and 0 bases, with 14 bases remaining between them. The CDR3 nucleotides are TGTGCCAGCAGTCTGTCGCGGGGGGCCTCTGGAAACACCATATATTTT. Its translation: CASSLSRGASGNTIYF.